The clone carrying this T cell receptor (beta chain) occurred a few times. Authors of the study amplified TCR beta CDR3 regions from RNA transcripts. HTBI primers were employed in a first-round RT-PCR of the TCR CDR3. From the multiplex PCR reads, TCRdb called clonotypes with MiXCR, one entry per CDR3 protein. The data contain about 500,000 distinct CDR3 sequences, roughly 17% of them singletons. The data are from a study of T cells in Graves' hyperthyroidism and ophthalmopathy. Stable Graves' hyperthyroidism denoted no ophthalmopathy progression over 18 months. Uncontrolled infections, other autoimmune diseases, pregnancy or lactation led to exclusion of patients. The germline V and J ends were trimmed by 1 base and 4 bases, with 10 bases remaining between them. The germline CDR1 and CDR2 sequences are SQVTM and ANQGSEA. This CDR3 has 14 residues.

This receptor was obtained from a woman aged 18-30 years with Graves' hyperthyroidism. The sequenced sample consisted of blood. The genes are TRBV29-1 and TRBJ2-2; D call uncertain. This CDR3 is CSVEASVGTGELFF. CDR3 nucleotide sequence: TGCAGCGTTGAAGCTAGTGTCGGCACCGGGGAGCTGTTTTTT.